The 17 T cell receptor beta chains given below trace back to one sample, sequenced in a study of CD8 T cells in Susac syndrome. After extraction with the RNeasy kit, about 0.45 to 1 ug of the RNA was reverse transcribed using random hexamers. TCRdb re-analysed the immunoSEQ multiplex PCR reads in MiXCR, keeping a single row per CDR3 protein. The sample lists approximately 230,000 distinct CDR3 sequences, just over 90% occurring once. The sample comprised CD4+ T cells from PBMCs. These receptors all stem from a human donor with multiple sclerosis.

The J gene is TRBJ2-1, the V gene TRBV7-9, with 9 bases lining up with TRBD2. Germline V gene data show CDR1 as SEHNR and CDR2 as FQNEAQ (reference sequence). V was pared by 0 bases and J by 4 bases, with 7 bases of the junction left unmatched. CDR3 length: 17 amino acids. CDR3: CASSLAATSGLYNEQFF. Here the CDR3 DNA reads TGTGCCAGCAGCTTAGCGGCAACTAGCGGGCTGTACAATGAGCAGTTCTTC. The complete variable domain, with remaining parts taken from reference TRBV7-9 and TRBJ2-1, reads DTGVSQNPRHKITKRGQNVTFRCDPISEHNRLYWYRQTLGQGPEFLTYFQNEAQLEKSRLLSDRFSAERPKGSFSTLEIQRTEQGDSAMYLCASSLAATSGLYNEQFFGPGTRLTVL.

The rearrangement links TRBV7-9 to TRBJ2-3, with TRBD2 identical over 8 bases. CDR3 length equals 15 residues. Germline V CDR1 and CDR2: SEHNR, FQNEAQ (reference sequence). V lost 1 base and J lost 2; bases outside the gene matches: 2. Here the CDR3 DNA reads TGTGCCAGCAGCTTAGGGCGGGAGGCCACAGATACGCAGTATTTT. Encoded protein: CASSLGREATDTQYF.

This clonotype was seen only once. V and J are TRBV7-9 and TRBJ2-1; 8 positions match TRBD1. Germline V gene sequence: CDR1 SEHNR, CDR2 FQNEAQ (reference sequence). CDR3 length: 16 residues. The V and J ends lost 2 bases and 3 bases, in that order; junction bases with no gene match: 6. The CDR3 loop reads CASSLLGGQGYNEQFF. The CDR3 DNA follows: TGTGCCAGCAGCTTACTTGGTGGACAGGGCTACAATGAGCAGTTCTTC.

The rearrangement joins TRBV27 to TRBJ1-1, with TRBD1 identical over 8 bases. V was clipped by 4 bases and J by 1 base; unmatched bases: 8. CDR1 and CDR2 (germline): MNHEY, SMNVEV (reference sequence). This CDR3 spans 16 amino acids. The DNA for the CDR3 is TGTGCCAGCAGTTCCATAACCGGGACAGGGAACACTGAAGCTTTCTTT. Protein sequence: CASSSITGTGNTEAFF.

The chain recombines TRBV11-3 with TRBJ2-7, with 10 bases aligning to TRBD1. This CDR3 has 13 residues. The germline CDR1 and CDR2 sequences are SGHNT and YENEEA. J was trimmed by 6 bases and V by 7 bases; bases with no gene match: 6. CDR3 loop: CASTDRTGGEQYV. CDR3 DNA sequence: TGTGCCAGCACCGATAGGACAGGGGGCGAGCAGTACGTC.

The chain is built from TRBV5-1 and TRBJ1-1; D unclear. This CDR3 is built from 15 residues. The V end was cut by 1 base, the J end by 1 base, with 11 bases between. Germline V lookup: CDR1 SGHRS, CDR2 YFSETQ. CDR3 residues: CASSLQSTANTEAFF. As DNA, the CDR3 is TGCGCCAGCAGCTTGCAATCGACGGCGAACACTGAAGCTTTCTTT.

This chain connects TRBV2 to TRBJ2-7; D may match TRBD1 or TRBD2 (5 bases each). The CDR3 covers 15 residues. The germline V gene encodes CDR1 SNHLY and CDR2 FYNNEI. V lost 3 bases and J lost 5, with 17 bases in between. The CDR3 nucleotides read TGTGCCAGCAGTGAGATGGGACCACCTTTGAACGAGCAGTACGTC. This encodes CASSEMGPPLNEQYV.

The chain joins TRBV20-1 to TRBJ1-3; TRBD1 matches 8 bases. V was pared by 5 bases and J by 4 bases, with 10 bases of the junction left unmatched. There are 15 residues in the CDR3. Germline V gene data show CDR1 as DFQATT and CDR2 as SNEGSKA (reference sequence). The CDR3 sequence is CSAGQGASSGNTIYF. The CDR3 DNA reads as TGCAGTGCTGGGCAGGGGGCTTCATCGGGAAACACCATATATTTT.

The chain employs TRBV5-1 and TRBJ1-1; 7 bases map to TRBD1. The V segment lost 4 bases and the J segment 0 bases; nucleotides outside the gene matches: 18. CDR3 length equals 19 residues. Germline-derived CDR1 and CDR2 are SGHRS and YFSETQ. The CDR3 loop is CASSHGPTGTVSLNTEAFF. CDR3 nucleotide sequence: TGCGCCAGCAGCCACGGACCGACCGGGACAGTGTCTCTGAACACTGAAGCTTTCTTT.

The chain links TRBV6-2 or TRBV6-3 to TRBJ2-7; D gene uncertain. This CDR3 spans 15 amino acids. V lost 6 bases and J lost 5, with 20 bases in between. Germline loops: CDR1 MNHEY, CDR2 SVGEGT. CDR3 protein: CASSGRTALGHEQYF. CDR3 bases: TGTGCCAGCAGCGGTAGAACGGCTTTGGGTCACGAGCAGTACTTC.

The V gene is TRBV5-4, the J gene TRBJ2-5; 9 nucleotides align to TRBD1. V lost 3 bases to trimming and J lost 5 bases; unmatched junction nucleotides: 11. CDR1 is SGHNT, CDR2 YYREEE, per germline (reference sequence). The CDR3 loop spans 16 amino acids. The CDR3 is CASSSPGQGPGETQYF. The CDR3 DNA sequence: TGTGCCAGCAGCTCTCCGGGACAGGGCCCTGGGGAGACCCAGTACTTC. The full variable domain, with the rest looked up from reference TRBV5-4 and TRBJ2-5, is ETGVTQSPTHLIKTRGQQVTLRCSSQSGHNTVSWYQQALGQGPQFIFQYYREEENGRGNFPPRFSGLQFPNYSSELNVNALELDDSALYLCASSSPGQGPGETQYFGPGTRLLVL.

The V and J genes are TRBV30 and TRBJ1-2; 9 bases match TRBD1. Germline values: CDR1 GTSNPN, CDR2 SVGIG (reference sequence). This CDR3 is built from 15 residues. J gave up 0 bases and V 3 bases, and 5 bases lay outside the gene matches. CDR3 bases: TGTGCCTGGAGGGACAGGGGACGCCCTAACTATGGCTACACCTTC. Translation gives CAWRDRGRPNYGYTF.

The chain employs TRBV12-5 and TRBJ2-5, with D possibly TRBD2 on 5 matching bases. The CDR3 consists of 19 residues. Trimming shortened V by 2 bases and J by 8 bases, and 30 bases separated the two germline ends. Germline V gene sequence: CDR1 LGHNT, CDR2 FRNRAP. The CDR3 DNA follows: TGTGCTAGTGGTTTGCCCTGGGCACGGGGTGGAGGCCCTTTGGAAACCCAGTACTTC. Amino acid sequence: CASGLPWARGGGPLETQYF.

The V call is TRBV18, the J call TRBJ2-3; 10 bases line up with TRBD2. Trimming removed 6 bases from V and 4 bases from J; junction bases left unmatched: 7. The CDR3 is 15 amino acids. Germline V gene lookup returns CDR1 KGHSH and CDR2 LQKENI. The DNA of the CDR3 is TGTGCCAGCTCGCCTAGCGGGAGCATTGCAGATACGCAGTATTTT. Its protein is CASSPSGSIADTQYF.

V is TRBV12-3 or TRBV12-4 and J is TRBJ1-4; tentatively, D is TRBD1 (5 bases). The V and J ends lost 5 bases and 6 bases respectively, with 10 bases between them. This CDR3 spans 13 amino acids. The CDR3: CASSRGTYEKLFF. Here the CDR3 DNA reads TGTGCCAGCAGTCGAGGGACGTATGAAAAACTGTTTTTT.

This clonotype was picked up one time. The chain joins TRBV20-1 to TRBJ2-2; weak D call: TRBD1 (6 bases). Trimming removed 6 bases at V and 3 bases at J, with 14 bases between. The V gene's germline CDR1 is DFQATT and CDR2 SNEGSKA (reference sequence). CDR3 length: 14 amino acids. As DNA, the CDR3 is TGCAGTGCAGGGAGTGGACAGCACACCGGGGAGCTGTTTTTT. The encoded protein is CSAGSGQHTGELFF.

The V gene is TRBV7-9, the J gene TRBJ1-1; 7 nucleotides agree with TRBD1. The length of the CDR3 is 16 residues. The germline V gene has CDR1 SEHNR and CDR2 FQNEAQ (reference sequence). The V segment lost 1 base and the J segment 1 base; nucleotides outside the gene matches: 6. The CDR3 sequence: CASSLGPTGANTEAFF. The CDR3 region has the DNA TGTGCCAGCAGCTTAGGTCCAACAGGGGCGAACACTGAAGCTTTCTTT.